The next 25 T cell receptor beta chains were all read from a single sample in a study of a mutant IDH1 vaccine in newly diagnosed glioma. Their cognate antigens are unknown. Specified time point: week 5, during vaccination. Topical imiquimod accompanied each vaccine dose, which consisted of 300 ug of mutant IDH1 20-mer peptide. Measured with immunoSEQ multiplex PCR; TCRdb has only the in-frame clones, and not every one. The repertoire holds under 95,000 clones, with roughly 90% as singletons. The input for sequencing was PBMCs, taken from a glioma patient whose treatment included an IDH1 peptide vaccine. These receptors all stem from a woman aged 45 to 65 with glioma.

The rearrangement joins TRBV19 to TRBJ2-7; D unclear. Germline values: CDR1 LNHDA, CDR2 SQIVND (reference sequence). The CDR3 loop spans 13 amino acids. The V gene lost 5 bases and the J gene lost 2 bases, with 10 bases spanning the gap. The chain's CDR3 is CASSLQITYEQYF. The CDR3 coding sequence is TGTGCCAGTAGTCTTCAGATAACCTACGAGCAGTACTTC.

The genes are TRBV19 and TRBJ1-4; D unclear. The germline V and J ends were trimmed by 3 bases and 8 bases, with 7 bases remaining between them. CDR3 length equals 12 residues. Looked up from germline, CDR1 is LNHDA and CDR2 is SQIVND (reference sequence). DNA of the CDR3: TGTGCCAGTAGTATGGCCCTGGAAAAACTGTTTTTT. Residues: CASSMALEKLFF.

The chain employs TRBV10-3 and TRBJ1-2; 7 positions agree with TRBD1. The CDR3 totals 15 residues. From germline, CDR1 is ENHRY and CDR2 SYGVKD. Trimming at V came to 7 bases and at J to 0 bases, leaving 8 bases not matched to a gene. The CDR3 is CAITRGQVANYGYTF. The CDR3 bases are TGTGCCATCACCCGAGGACAGGTGGCTAACTATGGCTACACCTTC.

The J gene is TRBJ2-5, the V gene TRBV19; D unresolved. Trimming shortened V by 3 bases and J by 2 bases, and 19 bases separated the two germline ends. This CDR3 is built from 17 residues. Germline CDR1 and CDR2: LNHDA and SQIVND (reference sequence). The CDR3 loop is CASSISPKTARQETQYF. DNA of the CDR3: TGTGCCAGTAGTATCTCCCCTAAAACAGCCCGACAAGAGACCCAGTACTTC.

J is TRBJ2-1 and V is TRBV27; D may be TRBD1 (6 bases). Per the germline V gene, CDR1 is MNHEY and CDR2 is SMNVEV (reference sequence). V lost 5 bases, J lost 1 base, and 12 bases lay in between. This CDR3 has 15 residues. The CDR3 DNA reads as TGTGCCAGCAGTCTCAGACAGGTGTCCTACAATGAGCAGTTCTTC. The encoded protein is CASSLRQVSYNEQFF.

The chain employs TRBV30 and TRBJ1-2; D is possibly TRBD1 (6 bases). Germline V gives CDR1 GTSNPN, CDR2 SVGIG (reference sequence). V lost 2 bases and J 6 bases, leaving 13 bases between the germline ends. This CDR3 has 13 amino acids. The CDR3 here is CAWSYGGADGYTF. The CDR3 DNA sequence: TGTGCCTGGAGTTATGGGGGGGCCGATGGCTACACCTTC.

The chain employs TRBV30 and TRBJ2-1; 7 nucleotides align to TRBD1. V lost 2 bases, J lost 10 bases, and 5 bases stayed unmatched. The CDR3 is 12 residues long. Germline-derived CDR1 and CDR2 are GTSNPN and SVGIG (reference sequence). The CDR3 region has the DNA TGTGCCTGGAGTCGCAGGGGGTGGGAGCAGTTCTTC. Its translation: CAWSRRGWEQFF. The full variable domain, its missing parts supplied by reference TRBV30 and TRBJ2-1, is SQTIHQWPATLVQPVGSPLSLECTVEGTSNPNLYWYRQAAGRGLQLLFYSVGIGQISSEVPQNLSASRPQDRQFILSSKKLLLSDSGFYLCAWSRRGWEQFFGPGTRLTVL.

The V call is TRBV10-3, the J call TRBJ2-5; 9 positions agree with TRBD2. This CDR3 has 15 amino acids. J lost 5 bases, V lost 2 bases, and 6 bases had no gene match. The germline CDR1 and CDR2 sequences are ENHRY and SYGVKD. The CDR3 nucleotides are TGTGCCATCAGTGAGCTAGCGGGATGGTCGGAGACCCAGTACTTC. As protein: CAISELAGWSETQYF.

This sequence joins TRBV28 and TRBJ1-1; the D gene is possibly TRBD1 (5 bases). The CDR3 runs to 15 residues. Trimming took 2 bases from V and 4 from J, leaving 14 bases between them. Germline lookup yields CDR1 MDHEN and CDR2 SYDVKM. In DNA, the CDR3 is TGTGCCAGCAGTTTAACCCCCGGACATGGCACTGAAGCTTTCTTT. It translates to CASSLTPGHGTEAFF.

This chain connects TRBV12-5 to TRBJ2-5; 7 nucleotides match TRBD1. Germline V lookup: CDR1 LGHNT, CDR2 FRNRAP. This CDR3 region has 17 residues. J was trimmed by 2 bases and V by 5 bases; bases with no gene match: 14. DNA for the CDR3: TGTGCTAGTGGTCCAAGTTCCGTGACAGGGCTGCAAGAGACCCAGTACTTC. The encoded protein is CASGPSSVTGLQETQYF.

The chain couples TRBV10-3 to TRBJ2-7; 10 bases agree with TRBD1. Germline V gene sequence: CDR1 ENHRY, CDR2 SYGVKD. Unmatched junction bases numbered 7, after V lost 3 bases and J lost 2 bases. The CDR3 loop spans 16 amino acids. CDR3 coding DNA: TGTGCCATCAGTGACGTAATGGGACAGGGGACCTACGAGCAGTACTTC. Amino acid sequence: CAISDVMGQGTYEQYF.

The rearrangement uses TRBV6-5 and TRBJ2-7; D perhaps matches TRBD1 (6 bases). Trimming removed 6 bases at V and 0 bases at J, with 15 bases between. CDR3 size: 15 residues. CDR1 is MNHEY and CDR2 is SVGAGI in the germline V gene. The CDR3 sequence: CASRSRVGASYEQYF. The CDR3 DNA reads TGTGCCAGCAGATCCCGTGTGGGGGCCTCCTACGAGCAGTACTTC.

The gene calls are TRBV27 and TRBJ2-2, with 15 bases matching TRBD2. V was clipped by 6 bases and J by 5 bases; unmatched bases: 7. Per germline, CDR1 MNHEY and CDR2 SMNVEV (reference sequence). CDR3 size: 17 residues. CDR3 protein: CASRRGLAGGDTGELFF. The CDR3 DNA reads as TGTGCCAGCAGGAGGGGACTAGCGGGAGGAGATACCGGGGAGCTGTTTTTT.

This sequence joins TRBV5-4 and TRBJ2-7; 10 bases are shared with TRBD2. CDR1 is SGHNT, CDR2 YYREEE, per germline (reference sequence). The trim removed 4 bases at V and 3 bases at J, leaving 10 bases unmatched. The CDR3 covers 16 residues. The CDR3 loop is CASSPWTASGSYEQYF. CDR3 in DNA: TGTGCCAGCAGCCCATGGACGGCTAGCGGGAGCTACGAGCAGTACTTC.

The chain is built from TRBV6-4 and TRBJ2-1; 8 nucleotides agree with TRBD1. Germline loops: CDR1 MRHNA, CDR2 SNTAGT. The V segment lost 4 bases and the J segment 2 bases; nucleotides outside the gene matches: 4. The CDR3 is 15 residues long. The CDR3 is CASSAGTGTYNEQFF. The DNA of the CDR3 is TGTGCCAGCAGTGCTGGGACAGGAACCTACAATGAGCAGTTCTTC.

The chain joins TRBV30 to TRBJ1-3; D is ambiguous. The CDR3 runs to 12 residues. V dropped 0 bases and J dropped 3 bases, with 3 bases sitting between them. The germline V gene encodes CDR1 GTSNPN and CDR2 SVGIG (reference sequence). The CDR3 here is CAWSVVGNTIYF. The CDR3 DNA reads TGTGCCTGGAGTGTAGTTGGAAACACCATATATTTT.

The CDR3 loop reads CASSYSPGTATDTQYF. CDR3 sequence (DNA): TGTGCCAGCAGTTACTCGCCAGGGACGGCAACAGATACGCAGTATTTT. The gene calls are TRBV6-5 and TRBJ2-3; D might be TRBD1 or TRBD2, each matching 5 bases. The germline V gene encodes CDR1 MNHEY and CDR2 SVGAGI. The CDR3 loop spans 16 amino acids. V was cut by 0 bases and J by 3 bases, with 13 bases left in between.

This chain uses TRBV5-1 with TRBJ2-5; D tentatively fits TRBD1 or TRBD2 (6 bases each). The J call may be mistaken, given a closer DNA end match to TRBJ2-7. CDR3 length: 15 amino acids. CDR1 and CDR2 from the germline V gene are SGHRS and YFSETQ. The CDR3 bases are TGCGCCAGCAGCTCCGGGGGCGGGCTCCTCTACGAGCAGTACTTC. Translation: CASSSGGGLLYEQYF.

The V and J genes are TRBV13 and TRBJ2-1; 7 bases match TRBD2. The CDR3 length is 16 residues. Germline CDR1 and CDR2: PRHDT and FYEKMQ (reference sequence). Trimming took 1 base from V and 9 from J; bases not matched to a gene: 12. CDR3 protein: CASSLAPWGRAVEQFF. The CDR3 DNA reads TGTGCCAGCAGCTTAGCCCCCTGGGGGAGGGCCGTTGAGCAGTTCTTC. The whole variable domain, filled in from reference TRBV13 and TRBJ2-1, reads AAGVIQSPRHLIKEKRETATLKCYPIPRHDTVYWYQQGPGQDPQFLISFYEKMQSDKGSIPDRFSAQQFSDYHSELNMSSLELGDSALYFCASSLAPWGRAVEQFFGPGTRLTVL.

The V call is TRBV4-1, the J call TRBJ2-5, with D possibly TRBD2 on 6 matching bases. The V end lost 0 bases, the J end lost 1 base, and 21 bases lay between the germline ends. CDR1 MGHRA and CDR2 YSYEKL come from the germline V gene. The CDR3 covers 19 residues. The CDR3, as DNA: TGCGCCAGCAGCCAAGAACCGTCTAGCGAATCCGGATTCCAAGAGACCCAGTACTTC. This encodes CASSQEPSSESGFQETQYF.

A few counts support this clone. The chain carries TRBV30 and TRBJ1-1; weak D call: TRBD1 (5 bases). This CDR3 comprises 11 residues. V lost 3 bases and J lost 7, with 9 bases in between. CDR1 and CDR2 from the germline V gene are GTSNPN and SVGIG (reference sequence). The CDR3 reads CAWRGLVEAFF. The CDR3 bases are TGTGCCTGGAGGGGGCTGGTTGAAGCTTTCTTT. Full variable domain (rest looked up from reference TRBV30 and TRBJ1-1): SQTIHQWPATLVQPVGSPLSLECTVEGTSNPNLYWYRQAAGRGLQLLFYSVGIGQISSEVPQNLSASRPQDRQFILSSKKLLLSDSGFYLCAWRGLVEAFFGQGTRLTVV.

V gene TRBV7-6 combines with J gene TRBJ1-1; weak D call: TRBD1 (5 bases). Germline loops: CDR1 SGHVS, CDR2 FNYEAQ. CDR3 length: 14 residues. The V end was cut by 7 bases, the J end by 0 bases, with 12 bases between. This CDR3 reads CASKPPGLNTEAFF. CDR3 in DNA: TGTGCCAGCAAACCACCAGGGTTGAACACTGAAGCTTTCTTT.

V and J are TRBV6-5 and TRBJ1-5; D unclear. Trimming removed 6 bases at V and 0 bases at J, with 6 bases between. The germline gives CDR1 MNHEY, CDR2 SVGAGI. CDR3 length equals 13 residues. CDR3 bases: TGTGCCAGCAGACGGGATAGCAATCAGCCCCAGCATTTT. It translates to CASRRDSNQPQHF.

This chain connects TRBV27 to TRBJ2-3, with D perhaps TRBD1 (6 bases). The CDR3 has 17 residues. Trimming cost V 4 bases and J 5 bases, with 22 bases left between them. Per germline, CDR1 MNHEY and CDR2 SMNVEV (reference sequence). The CDR3 here is CASSWVPPGARGDTQYF. CDR3 coding DNA: TGTGCCAGCAGTTGGGTTCCTCCAGGGGCTCGGGGAGATACGCAGTATTTT.

This sequence joins TRBV10-3 and TRBJ2-7; D remains ambiguous. The CDR3 has 14 residues. Per germline, CDR1 ENHRY and CDR2 SYGVKD. Trimming took 10 bases from V and 0 from J, leaving 16 bases between them. The CDR3 is CATSETASSYEQYF. CDR3 sequence (DNA): TGTGCCACCTCTGAGACTGCGAGCTCCTACGAGCAGTACTTC.